These 21 T cell receptor beta chains were sequenced from one sample in a study of cytomegalovirus exposure and HLA in healthy donors. The primer mix had 60 Vbeta and 13 Jbeta primers. TCRdb's table, derived via immunoSEQ multiplex PCR, lists solely in-frame clones and lacks some. The table lists 49,000 or so clones, around 80% of them singletons. Material: PBMCs. The receptors here all came from a boy between 5 and 17 years old in good health and CMV-seropositive.

J is TRBJ1-1 and V is TRBV5-1; a weak D match, TRBD1 (6 bases). Trimming left V 4 bases short and J 0 bases short, with 16 bases between. The germline gives CDR1 SGHRS, CDR2 YFSETQ. The CDR3 consists of 16 residues. The CDR3, as DNA: TGCGCCAGCAGCCTACAGGGAGAAGGGGTGAACACTGAAGCTTTCTTT. This translates into CASSLQGEGVNTEAFF.

V gene TRBV9 combines with J gene TRBJ1-1; no clear D. Germline lookup yields CDR1 SGDLS and CDR2 YYNGEE. The V end lost 0 bases, the J end lost 4 bases, and 10 bases lay between the germline ends. The CDR3 has 14 amino acids. CDR3 residues: CASSVVTEGTEAFF. The CDR3 DNA reads TGTGCCAGCAGCGTAGTAACAGAGGGCACTGAAGCTTTCTTT.

The chain couples TRBV29-1 to TRBJ1-2, with D possibly matching TRBD1 (6 bases). The CDR3 is 14 residues long. V dropped 2 bases and J dropped 8 bases, with 18 bases sitting between them. Per the germline V gene, CDR1 is SQVTM and CDR2 is ANQGSEA. The CDR3 bases are TGCAGCGTTGAACAGGGGCAGGGTACGGGCGGCTACACCTTC. Translation gives CSVEQGQGTGGYTF.

Concerning this clone itself: Because it lacks the conserved phenylalanine or tryptophan at the end, this CDR3 is likely a read error. No DNA is shown, since the ends of the CDR3 on it are uncertain; the CDR3 is the one TCRdb lists. This chain joins TRBV5-1 and TRBJ2-7; the table's D call, TRBD2, has no DNA check behind it. The length of the CDR3 is 8 amino acids, counting both ends. CDR1 is SGHRS, CDR2 YFSETQ, per germline. The CDR3 protein is CASSSGIL.

The V and J genes are TRBV6-1 and TRBJ1-2; 8 bases map to TRBD1. Germline V gives CDR1 MNHNS, CDR2 SASEGT. The V gene end was trimmed by 4 bases and the J gene end by 4 bases; junction bases not matched to a gene: 2. The CDR3 extends over 13 amino acids. Here the CDR3 reads CASSGTGSYGYTF. The CDR3 nucleotides read TGTGCCAGCAGTGGGACAGGGAGCTATGGCTACACCTTC.

The genes are TRBV19 and TRBJ2-2, with 10 nucleotides matching TRBD2. The CDR3 is 15 amino acids. V dropped 7 bases and J dropped 7; count of bases not matched to a gene: 9. Germline CDR1 and CDR2: LNHDA and SQIVND (reference sequence). The CDR3 sequence is CASKKGTSEDGELFF. CDR3 sequence (DNA): TGTGCCAGTAAGAAGGGGACTAGCGAGGACGGGGAGCTGTTTTTT.

This clone turned up a few times. The rearrangement uses TRBV7-2 and TRBJ2-5, with 9 bases identical to TRBD2. Trimming cost V 5 bases and J 4 bases; bases outside gene matches: 14. The germline V gene encodes CDR1 SGHTA and CDR2 FQGNSA. This CDR3 has 17 residues. The CDR3 here is CASSPRRSGGPGETQYF. The CDR3 DNA follows: TGTGCCAGCAGCCCCCGGAGGAGCGGGGGGCCGGGAGAGACCCAGTACTTC.

The rearrangement uses TRBV6-5 and TRBJ2-3; 8 bases map to TRBD1. With 5 bases clipped from V and 0 bases from J, the junction kept 4 bases outside the gene matches. CDR3 length equals 15 residues. The germline V gene has CDR1 MNHEY and CDR2 SVGAGI. The CDR3 here is CASSTRQGSTDTQYF. CDR3 DNA sequence: TGTGCCAGCAGTACACGACAGGGGAGCACAGATACGCAGTATTTT.

J is TRBJ2-5 and V is TRBV27, with D tentatively TRBD1 (6 bases). Germline CDR1 MNHEY, CDR2 SMNVEV (reference sequence). The CDR3 covers 14 residues. V was clipped by 6 bases and J by 4 bases, with 15 bases between them. As DNA, the CDR3 is TGTGCCAGCAGCCCGGTGGGGGCACCAGAGACCCAGTACTTC. This translates into CASSPVGAPETQYF.

As DNA, the CDR3 is TGCGCCAGCAGCCCTCCGGGACAGGGGAATGAAAAACTGTTTTTT. It specifies CASSPPGQGNEKLFF. This chain connects TRBV5-1 to TRBJ1-4; 10 positions agree with TRBD1. The J segment lost 5 bases and the V segment lost 4 bases, leaving 5 bases of the junction unmatched. This CDR3 spans 15 amino acids. In germline, CDR1 is SGHRS, CDR2 YFSETQ. The complete variable domain, with remaining parts taken from reference TRBV5-1 and TRBJ1-4, reads KAGVTQTPRYLIKTRGQQVTLSCSPISGHRSVSWYQQTPGQGLQFLFEYFSETQRNKGNFPGRFSGRQFSNSRSEMNVSTLELGDSALYLCASSPPGQGNEKLFFGSGTQLSVL.

The V gene is TRBV25-1, the J gene TRBJ2-2; 9 bases are a match to TRBD2. The CDR3 is 15 amino acids. V lost 8 bases and J lost 5; bases outside the gene matches: 9. Germline-derived CDR1 and CDR2 are MGHDK and SYGVNS. In DNA, the CDR3 is TGTGCCAGCCAAGTAGCTAGCGGGGTAACCGGGGAGCTGTTTTTT. Translated, it gives CASQVASGVTGELFF.

The chain uses TRBV25-1 and TRBJ2-7; 7 bases match TRBD2. The ends lost 4 bases at V and 3 bases at J; junction bases unmatched: 9. The CDR3 covers 15 residues. Germline CDR1 and CDR2: MGHDK and SYGVNS. The CDR3 nucleotides read TGTGCCAGCAGTGTTAAATCCGGGGGGATCTACGAGCAGTACTTC. Translated: CASSVKSGGIYEQYF.

The chain couples TRBV25-1 to TRBJ2-5; maybe TRBD2 (5 bases). This CDR3 is 17 amino acids long. Trimming removed 2 bases from V and 2 bases from J, with 18 bases in between. Germline-derived CDR1 and CDR2 are MGHDK and SYGVNS. CDR3 loop: CASSEVGGRVLQETQYF. In DNA form, the CDR3 reads TGTGCCAGCAGTGAAGTAGGAGGTCGGGTTCTACAAGAGACCCAGTACTTC.

This rearrangement joins TRBV7-6 to TRBJ2-7; D unclear. Between the trimmed V and J ends, which lost 5 bases and 0 bases, there was a span of 8 bases. Germline lookup yields CDR1 SGHVS and CDR2 FNYEAQ. This CDR3 contains 13 residues. The CDR3 region is CASSPDSSYEQYF. Written as DNA, the CDR3 is TGTGCCAGCAGCCCCGATAGCTCCTACGAGCAGTACTTC.

This chain connects TRBV6-4 to TRBJ2-3; 15 nucleotides align to TRBD2. Germline CDR1 reads MRHNA; CDR2 reads SNTAGT. Trimming took 6 bases from V and 5 from J; bases not matched to a gene: 6. There are 16 residues in the CDR3. CDR3 loop: CASSRTSGGAEDTQYF. Written as DNA, the CDR3 is TGTGCCAGCAGCAGGACTAGCGGGGGGGCCGAAGATACGCAGTATTTT.

This chain connects TRBV10-2 to TRBJ2-3, with D tentatively TRBD2 (7 bases). Germline assignment: CDR1 WSHSY and CDR2 SAAADI. The ends were cut back, 3 bases at V and 3 bases at J, with 16 bases in the middle. This CDR3 has 16 residues. CDR3 coding DNA: TGCGCCAGCAGTGATTTTACTAGGGGGGGAACAGATACGCAGTATTTT. Residues: CASSDFTRGGTDTQYF.

The rearrangement links TRBV27 to TRBJ2-7, with D unresolved. Between the trimmed V and J ends, which lost 6 bases and 7 bases, there was a span of 13 bases. Germline V gene data show CDR1 as MNHEY and CDR2 as SMNVEV (reference sequence). The CDR3 extends over 12 amino acids. CDR3 loop: CASSDASGEQYF. CDR3 nucleotide sequence: TGTGCCAGCAGCGACGCGTCGGGTGAGCAGTACTTC.

The chain joins TRBV6-5 to TRBJ1-2; 7 bases fit TRBD1. Germline-derived CDR1 and CDR2 are MNHEY and SVGAGI. The CDR3 extends over 14 amino acids. V shed 6 bases, J shed 4 bases, and the junction held 8 bases outside the gene matches. The CDR3 sequence is CASRQTGFFYGYTF. As DNA, the CDR3 is TGTGCCAGCAGACAGACAGGGTTTTTCTATGGCTACACCTTC.

The chain uses TRBV6-1 and TRBJ1-1, with TRBD1 as a possible D gene (6 bases). This CDR3 contains 13 residues. Trimming cost V 2 bases and J 7 bases, with 11 bases left between them. Germline CDR1 and CDR2: MNHNS and SASEGT. The CDR3 region is CASSEHRDVEAFF. For the CDR3, the DNA is TGTGCCAGCAGTGAACACAGGGATGTTGAAGCTTTCTTT.

This clone occurred once. This sequence joins TRBV9 and TRBJ2-7; weak D call: TRBD1 (5 bases). This CDR3 is built from 15 residues. Per germline, CDR1 SGDLS and CDR2 YYNGEE. V lost 3 bases and J lost 2, with 15 bases in between. The CDR3 DNA reads TGTGCCAGCAGCGAGGGATCATGGGGCCCCTACGAGCAGTACTTC. Its protein product is CASSEGSWGPYEQYF.

The rearrangement links TRBV2 to TRBJ1-6, with 7 bases identical to TRBD1. The CDR3 length is 16 residues. In germline, CDR1 is SNHLY, CDR2 FYNNEI. The ends lost 6 bases at V and 0 bases at J; junction bases unmatched: 5. The CDR3 DNA follows: TGTGCCAGCAGGGAGGACAGGAGCTCCTATAATTCACCCCTCCACTTT. Its protein product is CASREDRSSYNSPLHF.